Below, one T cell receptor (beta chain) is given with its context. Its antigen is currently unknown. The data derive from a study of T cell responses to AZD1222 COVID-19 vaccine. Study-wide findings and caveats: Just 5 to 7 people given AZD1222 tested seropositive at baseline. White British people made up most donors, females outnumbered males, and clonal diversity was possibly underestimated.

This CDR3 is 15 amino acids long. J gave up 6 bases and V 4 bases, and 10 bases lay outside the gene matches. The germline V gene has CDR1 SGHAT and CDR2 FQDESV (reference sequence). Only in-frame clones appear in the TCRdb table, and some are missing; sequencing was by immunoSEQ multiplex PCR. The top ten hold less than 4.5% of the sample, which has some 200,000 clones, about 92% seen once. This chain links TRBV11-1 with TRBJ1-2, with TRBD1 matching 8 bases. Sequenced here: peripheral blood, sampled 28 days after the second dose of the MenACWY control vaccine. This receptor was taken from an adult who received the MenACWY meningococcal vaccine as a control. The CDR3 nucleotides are TGTGCCAGCAGCTCAAAGACAGGGGAGATCCATGGCTACACCTTC. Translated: CASSSKTGEIHGYTF.